One sample yielded the 6 T cell receptor beta chains listed below, sequenced in a study of shared clonotypes between healthy human individuals. The table came from immunoSEQ multiplex PCR; TCRdb's copy has only in-frame clones and leaves some out. The data hold millions of clones, with roughly nine tenths observed a single time. The sequencing sample was made of naive CD4+ T cells sorted from blood. Documented subset: CD45RA+ positively selected. Receptors were obtained from a man younger than 35 in good health.

In regard to this clone: Distinct nucleotide sequences in the sample also encode this CDR3. The CDR3 is CAWSATDTQYF. DNA of the CDR3: TGTGCCTGGAGTGCGACAGATACGCAGTATTTT. The chain employs TRBV30 and TRBJ2-3, with D uncertain. CDR1 is GTSNPN, CDR2 SVGIG, per germline (reference sequence). V was cut by 1 base and J by 3 bases, with 2 bases left in between. This CDR3 is built from 11 residues.

The chain couples TRBV11-2 to TRBJ2-2, with TRBD2 matching 7 bases. V was pared by 5 bases and J by 4 bases, with 13 bases of the junction left unmatched. There are 17 residues in the CDR3. CDR1 SGHAT and CDR2 FQNNGV come from the germline V gene. The CDR3 DNA is TGTGCCAGCAGCCCCTCCCCGGGCGGGAGTACCACCGGGGAGCTGTTTTTT. Its protein product is CASSPSPGGSTTGELFF.

The chain is built from TRBV11-3 and TRBJ2-1; 13 bases align to TRBD2. V was pared by 2 bases and J by 8 bases, with 6 bases of the junction left unmatched. The CDR3 covers 16 residues. Germline loops: CDR1 SGHNT, CDR2 YENEEA. The CDR3 here is CASSLSGTSGADEQFF. DNA of the CDR3: TGTGCCAGCAGCTTATCCGGGACTAGCGGGGCGGATGAGCAGTTCTTC.

This rearrangement joins TRBV2 to TRBJ2-7; D may be TRBD1 (6 bases). Between the trimmed V and J ends, which lost 2 bases and 2 bases, there was a span of 10 bases. Germline CDR1 SNHLY, CDR2 FYNNEI. This CDR3 region has 14 residues. CDR3 nucleotide sequence: TGTGCCAGCAGTGAAATGACAGGCCCCTACGAGCAGTACTTC. Its translation is CASSEMTGPYEQYF. Variable domain in full (rest from reference TRBV2 and TRBJ2-7): EPEVTQTPSHQVTQMGQEVILRCVPISNHLYFYWYRQILGQKVEFLVSFYNNEISEKSEIFDDQFSVERPDGSNFTLKIRSTKLEDSAMYFCASSEMTGPYEQYFGPGTRLTVT.

Comment on this clone: The sample carries other DNA sequences with the same CDR3. The rearrangement joins TRBV7-9 to TRBJ2-4, with 7 bases aligning to TRBD2. CDR1 is SEHNR, CDR2 FQNEAQ, per germline (reference sequence). V shed 6 bases and J 1 base; nucleotides not matched to a gene: 3. The CDR3 totals 14 residues. Here the CDR3 DNA reads TGTGCCAGCAGTTTCGGGGGGGCCAAAAACATTCAGTACTTC. Translating it yields CASSFGGAKNIQYF.

The genes are TRBV7-9 and TRBJ1-1, with D tentatively TRBD1 (5 bases). The CDR3 contains 14 residues. The V and J ends lost 8 bases and 1 base respectively, with 14 bases between them. From germline, CDR1 is SEHNR and CDR2 FQNEAQ (reference sequence). CDR3 DNA sequence: TGTGCCAGCGTGTGGGGGGACCCGAACACTGAAGCTTTCTTT. It is translated as CASVWGDPNTEAFF.